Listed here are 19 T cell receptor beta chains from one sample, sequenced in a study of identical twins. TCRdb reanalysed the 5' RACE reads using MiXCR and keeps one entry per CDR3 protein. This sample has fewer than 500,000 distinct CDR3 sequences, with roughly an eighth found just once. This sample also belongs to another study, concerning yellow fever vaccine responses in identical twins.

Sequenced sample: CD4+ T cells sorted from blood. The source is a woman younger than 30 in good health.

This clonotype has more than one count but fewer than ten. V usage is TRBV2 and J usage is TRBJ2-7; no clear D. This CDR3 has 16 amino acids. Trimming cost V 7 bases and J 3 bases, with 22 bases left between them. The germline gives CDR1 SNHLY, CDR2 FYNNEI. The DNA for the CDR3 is TGTGCCAGCAATTTCGGGTCCGTGGTTGGTGTCTACGAGCAGTACTTC. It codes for CASNFGSVVGVYEQYF. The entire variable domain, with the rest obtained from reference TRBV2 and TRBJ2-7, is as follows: EPEVTQTPSHQVTQMGQEVILRCVPISNHLYFYWYRQILGQKVEFLVSFYNNEISEKSEIFDDQFSVERPDGSNFTLKIRSTKLEDSAMYFCASNFGSVVGVYEQYFGPGTRLTVT.

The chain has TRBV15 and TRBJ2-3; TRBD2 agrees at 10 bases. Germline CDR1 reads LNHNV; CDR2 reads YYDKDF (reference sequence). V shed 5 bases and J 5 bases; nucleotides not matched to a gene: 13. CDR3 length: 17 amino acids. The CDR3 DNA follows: TGTGCCACCAGCGACGGAGTCCAACTAGCGGGACAAGATACGCAGTATTTT. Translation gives CATSDGVQLAGQDTQYF.

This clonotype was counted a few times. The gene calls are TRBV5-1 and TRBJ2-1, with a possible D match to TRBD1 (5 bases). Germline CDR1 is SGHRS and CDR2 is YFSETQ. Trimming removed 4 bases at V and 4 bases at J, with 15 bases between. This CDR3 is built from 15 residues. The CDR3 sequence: CASSVAMTVYNEQFF. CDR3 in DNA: TGCGCCAGCAGCGTGGCTATGACAGTTTACAATGAGCAGTTCTTC.

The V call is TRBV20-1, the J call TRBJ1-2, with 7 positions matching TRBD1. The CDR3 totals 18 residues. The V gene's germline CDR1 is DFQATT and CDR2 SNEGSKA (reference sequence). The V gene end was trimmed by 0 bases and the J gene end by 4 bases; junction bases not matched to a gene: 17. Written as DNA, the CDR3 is TGCAGTGCTAGAGATCGGGGGGGAACAGGGGCGATGGGCTATGGCTACACCTTC. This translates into CSARDRGGTGAMGYGYTF.

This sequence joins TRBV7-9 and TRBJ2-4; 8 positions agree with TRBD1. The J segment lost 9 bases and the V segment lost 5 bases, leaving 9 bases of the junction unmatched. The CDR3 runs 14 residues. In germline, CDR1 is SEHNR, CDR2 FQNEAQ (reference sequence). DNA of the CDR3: TGTGCCAGCAGCCCCCTAGGACAGGGAAGCATTCAGTACTTC. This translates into CASSPLGQGSIQYF.

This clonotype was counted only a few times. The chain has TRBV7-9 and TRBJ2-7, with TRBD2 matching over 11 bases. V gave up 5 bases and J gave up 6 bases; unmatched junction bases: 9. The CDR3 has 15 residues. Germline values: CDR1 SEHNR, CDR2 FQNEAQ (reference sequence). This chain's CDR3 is CASSHSSGGASEQYF. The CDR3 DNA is TGTGCCAGCAGCCACAGTAGCGGGGGGGCGTCCGAGCAGTACTTC.

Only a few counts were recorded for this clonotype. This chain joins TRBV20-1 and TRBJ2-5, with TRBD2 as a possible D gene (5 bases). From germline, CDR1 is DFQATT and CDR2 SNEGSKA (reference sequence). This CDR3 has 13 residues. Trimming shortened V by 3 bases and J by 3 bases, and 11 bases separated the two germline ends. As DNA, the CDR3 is TGCAGTGCTAGTCACTGGGAGAAAGAGACCCAGTACTTC. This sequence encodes CSASHWEKETQYF.

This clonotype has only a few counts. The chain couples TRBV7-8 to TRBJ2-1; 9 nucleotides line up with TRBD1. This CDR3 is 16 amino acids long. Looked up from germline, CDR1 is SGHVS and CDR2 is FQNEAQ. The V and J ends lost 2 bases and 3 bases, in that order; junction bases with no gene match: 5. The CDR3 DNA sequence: TGTGCCAGCAGCTTATCGGGACAGGGTCTCTACAATGAGCAGTTCTTC. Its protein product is CASSLSGQGLYNEQFF.

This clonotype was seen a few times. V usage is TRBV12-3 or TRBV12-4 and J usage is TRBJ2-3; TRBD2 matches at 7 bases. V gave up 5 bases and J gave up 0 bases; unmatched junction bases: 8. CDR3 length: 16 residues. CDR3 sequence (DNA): TGTGCCAGCAGTCCGGGGACTAAGACTAGCACAGATACGCAGTATTTT. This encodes CASSPGTKTSTDTQYF.

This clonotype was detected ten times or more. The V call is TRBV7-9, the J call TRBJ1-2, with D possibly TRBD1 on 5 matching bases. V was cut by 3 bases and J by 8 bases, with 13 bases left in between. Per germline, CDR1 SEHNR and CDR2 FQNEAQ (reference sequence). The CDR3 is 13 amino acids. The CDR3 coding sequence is TGTGCCAGCAGCTTCCCGCAGGGCCGGGGCTACACCTTC. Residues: CASSFPQGRGYTF.

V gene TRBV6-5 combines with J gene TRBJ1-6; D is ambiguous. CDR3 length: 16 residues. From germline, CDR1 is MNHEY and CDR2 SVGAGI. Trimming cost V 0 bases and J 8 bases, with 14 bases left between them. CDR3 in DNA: TGTGCCAGCAGTTACTCTATCCTGTCGGAAGATTCACCCCTCCACTTT. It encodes CASSYSILSEDSPLHF.

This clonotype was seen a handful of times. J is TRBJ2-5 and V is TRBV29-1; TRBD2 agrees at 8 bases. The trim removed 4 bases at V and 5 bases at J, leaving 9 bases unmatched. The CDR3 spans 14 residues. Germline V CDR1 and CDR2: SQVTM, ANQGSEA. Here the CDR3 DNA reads TGCAGCGTTGTTTTCCGGGAGGGCCTGGAGACCCAGTACTTC. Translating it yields CSVVFREGLETQYF.

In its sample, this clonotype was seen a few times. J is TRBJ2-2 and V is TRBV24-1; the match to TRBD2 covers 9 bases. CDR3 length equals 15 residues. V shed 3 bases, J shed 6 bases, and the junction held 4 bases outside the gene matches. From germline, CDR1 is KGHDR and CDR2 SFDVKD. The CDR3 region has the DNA TGTGCCACCAGTGATGTTAGCGGGAGTCCCGGGGAGCTGTTTTTT. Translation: CATSDVSGSPGELFF.

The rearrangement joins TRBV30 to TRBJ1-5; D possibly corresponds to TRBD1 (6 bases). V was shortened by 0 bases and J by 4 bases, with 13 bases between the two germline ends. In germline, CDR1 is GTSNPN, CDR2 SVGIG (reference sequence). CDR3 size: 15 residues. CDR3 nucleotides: TGTGCCTGGAGTGTAGGGGGGCTTGGAAATCAGCCCCAGCATTTT. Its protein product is CAWSVGGLGNQPQHF. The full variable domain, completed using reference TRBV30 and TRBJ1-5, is SQTIHQWPATLVQPVGSPLSLECTVEGTSNPNLYWYRQAAGRGLQLLFYSVGIGQISSEVPQNLSASRPQDRQFILSSKKLLLSDSGFYLCAWSVGGLGNQPQHFGDGTRLSIL.

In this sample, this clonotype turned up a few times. The CDR3 spells CSARRTSVTGELFF. The CDR3 bases are TGCAGTGCTAGGCGGACTAGCGTCACCGGGGAGCTGTTTTTT. The chain has TRBV20-1 and TRBJ2-2, with TRBD2 matching over 9 bases. CDR3 length: 14 amino acids. Germline CDR1 DFQATT, CDR2 SNEGSKA (reference sequence). J lost 4 bases, V lost 3 bases, and 3 bases had no gene match.

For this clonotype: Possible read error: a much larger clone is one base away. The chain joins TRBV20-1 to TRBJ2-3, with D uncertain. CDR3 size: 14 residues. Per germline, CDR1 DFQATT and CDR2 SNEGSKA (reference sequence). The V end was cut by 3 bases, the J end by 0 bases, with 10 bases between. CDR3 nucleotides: TGCAGTGCTAGGGTCCCAGTGAGCACAGATACGCAGTATTTT. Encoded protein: CSARVPVSTDTQYF.

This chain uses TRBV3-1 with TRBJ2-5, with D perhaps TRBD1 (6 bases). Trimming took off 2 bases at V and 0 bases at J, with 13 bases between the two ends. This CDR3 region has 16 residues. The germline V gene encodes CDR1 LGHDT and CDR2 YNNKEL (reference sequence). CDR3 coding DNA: TGTGCCAGCAGCCAATCCTCCAGGGGTAACCAAGAGACCCAGTACTTC. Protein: CASSQSSRGNQETQYF.

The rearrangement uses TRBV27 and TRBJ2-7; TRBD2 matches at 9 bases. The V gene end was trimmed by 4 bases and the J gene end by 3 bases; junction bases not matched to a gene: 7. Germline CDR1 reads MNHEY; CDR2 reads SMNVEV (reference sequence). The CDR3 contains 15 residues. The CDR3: CASSSTTSGRYEQYF. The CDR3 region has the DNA TGTGCCAGCAGTTCAACGACTAGCGGACGCTACGAGCAGTACTTC.

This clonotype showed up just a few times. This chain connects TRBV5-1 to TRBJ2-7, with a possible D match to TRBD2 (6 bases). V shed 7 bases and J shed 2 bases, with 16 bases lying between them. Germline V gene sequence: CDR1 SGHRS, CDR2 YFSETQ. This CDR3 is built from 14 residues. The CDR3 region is CASRGMTAAYEQYF. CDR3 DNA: TGCGCCAGCCGGGGGATGACAGCAGCCTACGAGCAGTACTTC.